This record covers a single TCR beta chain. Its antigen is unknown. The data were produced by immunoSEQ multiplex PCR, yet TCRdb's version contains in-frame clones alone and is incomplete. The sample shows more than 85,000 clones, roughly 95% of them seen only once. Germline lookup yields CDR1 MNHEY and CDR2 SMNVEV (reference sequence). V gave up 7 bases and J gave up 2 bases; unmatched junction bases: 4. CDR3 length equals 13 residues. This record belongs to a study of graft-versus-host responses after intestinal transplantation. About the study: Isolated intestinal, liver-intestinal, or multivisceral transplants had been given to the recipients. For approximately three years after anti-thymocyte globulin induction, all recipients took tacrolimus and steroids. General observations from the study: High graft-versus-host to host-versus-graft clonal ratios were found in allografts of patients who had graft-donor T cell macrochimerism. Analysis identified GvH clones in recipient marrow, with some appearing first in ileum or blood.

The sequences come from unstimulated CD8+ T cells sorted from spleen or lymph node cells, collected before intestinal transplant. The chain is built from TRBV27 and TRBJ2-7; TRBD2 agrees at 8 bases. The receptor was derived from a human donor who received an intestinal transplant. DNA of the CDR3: TGTGCCAGCACGGGACTAGGGCCCTACGAGCAGTACTTC. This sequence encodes CASTGLGPYEQYF.